The text below deals with one T cell receptor beta chain. Its specificity is not known. A J-beta primer mix and a sample-barcoded 5' primer were used in a second PCR of about 7 to 12 cycles. Via MiXCR, TCRdb re-called the 5' RACE reads, giving one row per CDR3 protein. The sample lists roughly 730,000 distinct CDR3 sequences, roughly 50% seen once, with more than 25% in the top ten. The CDR3 has 12 residues. In germline, CDR1 is MDHEN, CDR2 SYDVKM. V lost 10 bases, J lost 2 bases, and 11 bases lay in between. The data belong to a study of blood T cells in healthy people across ages. The draw of peripheral blood yielded approximately 11 milliliters from each donor. Findings of the study overall: Shifts in expanded clonotypes may have been confounded by donor CMV status, which was unknown. Naive CD4+ cells and diversity were both higher in long-lived donors than in aged donors. Reliance upon unsorted PBMCs precluded definitive naive versus antigen-experienced comparison.

The clonotype comes from a middle-aged man in good health. J is TRBJ2-5 and V is TRBV28; D might be TRBD2 (6 bases). The sample taken for sequencing was blood. This chain's CDR3 is CATLAEQETQYF. The CDR3 coding sequence is TGTGCCACCTTAGCGGAGCAAGAGACCCAGTACTTC. Full variable domain (remainder filled in from reference TRBV28 and TRBJ2-5): DVKVTQSSRYLVKRTGEKVFLECVQDMDHENMFWYRQDPGLGLRLIYFSYDVKMKEKGDIPEGYSVSREKKERFSLILESASTNQTSMYLCATLAEQETQYFGPGTRLLVL.